This record covers a single TCR beta chain. Its cognate antigen is unknown. This sample was included in a study of shared clonotypes between healthy human individuals. Germline V gene sequence: CDR1 MDHEN, CDR2 SYDVKM. Trimming removed 7 bases from V and 4 bases from J, with 16 bases in between. The CDR3 is 14 amino acids. It was around 180 ng DNA, around 32,000 T cell genomes, that sorted-subset replicate PCRs used. Profiled with immunoSEQ multiplex PCR; TCRdb holds only in-frame clones, not every one. The table records over 2,000,000 clones, about 94% of them present only once. Points from the study as a whole: Compared with clonotypes that all four donors shared, non-shared clonotypes had lower generation probabilities. Depth of sequencing was expected to influence donor clonotype sharing. Shared clonotypes: approximately 4.5% naive CD4, 3% to 3.5% naive CD8, over 2% memory CD4, over 0.3% memory CD8.

Cells designated naive CD8 were CD45RO-negative and were positively selected for CCR7, with terminally differentiated effector memory CD45RA+ cells excluded. This receptor was obtained from a man aged 18 to 29 in good health. Some clones in this sample may be carry-over from other donors' samples. The sequenced sample consisted of naive CD8+ T cells from PBMCs. The rearrangement uses TRBV28 and TRBJ1-1; D remains ambiguous. CDR3 region: CASTPLPPGTEAFF. The CDR3 nucleotides are TGTGCCAGCACCCCTCTTCCCCCCGGCACTGAAGCTTTCTTT.